The clone carrying this T cell receptor (beta chain) was counted only a few times. As yet, its antigen is unknown. The use of a sample-barcoded 5' primer and a J-beta primer mix characterized a second PCR of about 6 to 11 cycles. TCRdb fed the 5' RACE reads into MiXCR, producing one record per CDR3 protein. Among roughly 900,000 distinct CDR3 sequences, roughly 52% were seen once, and the ten largest hold around an eighth. The CDR3 is 14 amino acids. The germline V and J ends were trimmed by 6 bases and 8 bases, with 16 bases remaining between them. This record comes from a study of blood T cells in healthy people across ages. Broader study findings: More naive CD4+ cells and higher diversity marked long-lived donors relative to aged donors.

The receptor was derived from a young man in good health. Sequenced sample: blood. The chain is built from TRBV12-3 or TRBV12-4 and TRBJ1-4; D is perhaps TRBD1 (6 bases). CDR3 region: CASSPGAREEKLFF. The CDR3 DNA reads TGTGCCAGCAGCCCAGGGGCCCGGGAGGAAAAACTGTTTTTT.